This T cell receptor beta chain comes out of a study of response to subunit inactivated influenza vaccine. Study-level findings and limits: New T cells are recruited in small numbers by each seasonal influenza vaccination, according to the authors' suggestion.

MiXCR was run by TCRdb on the RT-PCR reads, yielding one entry per CDR3 protein. The sample gives roughly 500,000 distinct CDR3 sequences, more than 15% of which show up once; over 2.5% is in the top ten. About this clonotype itself: The antigen is not known.

This sequence originates from a man aged 50 to 69 who received an inactivated influenza vaccine. The source material was CD4+ T cells sorted from PBMCs, sampled around 25 months after vaccination.

CDR3 sequence reads: CASSWVGTENTGELFF. The DNA for the CDR3 is TGTGCCAGCAGCTGGGTTGGGACAGAGAACACCGGGGAGCTGTTTTTT. The chain uses TRBV5-6 and TRBJ2-2; 7 bases agree with TRBD1. The V gene end was trimmed by 3 bases and the J gene end by 1 base; junction bases not matched to a gene: 6. The CDR3 covers 16 residues. Looked up from germline, CDR1 is SGHDT and CDR2 is YYEEEE.